This T cell receptor beta chain emerged from a study of neurological immune-mediated disorders. The making of cDNA relied on 5'RACE with 10-nucleotide random UMIs. Each CDR3 protein gets one entry after TCRdb re-called the 5' RACE reads with MiXCR. Altogether about 39,000 distinct CDR3 sequences are present, less than 9% being singletons, with the ten largest covering roughly 6%. Trimming pared 8 bases from V and 4 bases from J, leaving 12 bases between. The CDR3 is 12 residues long. The germline CDR1 and CDR2 sequences are SEHNR and FQNEAQ (reference sequence). Sorted libraries were made with approximately 920,000 CD4+ or CD8+ T cells. Whole-study findings and limits: There were no CDR3 amino acid sequences shared by expanded clones across subjects, a result suggesting private repertoires in all groups. Whereas HTLV-1-associated myelopathy showed the most TCR clonal expansion, multiple sclerosis showed the least, with levels below those of healthy controls.

A few counts support this clonotype. Antigen specificity is unknown. The source of this sequence is a man aged 50 to 60 in good health. Sequencing used CD4+ T cells from blood. This chain links TRBV7-9 with TRBJ2-7; a weak D match, TRBD2 (7 bases). The CDR3 DNA reads as TGTGCCAGCGGGGGGGGCGCGTACGAGCAGTACTTC. It codes for CASGGGAYEQYF.